Listed below are T cell receptor beta chains from one sample, sequenced in a study of T-cell memory formation after mild COVID-19. TCRdb reanalysed the 5' RACE reads using MiXCR and keeps one entry per CDR3 protein. The sample has over 150,000 distinct CDR3 sequences; about an eighth are singletons. Source material: PBMCs or a T cell subset sorted from them (not recorded which). Receptors originate from a man aged 18 to 35 who had mild COVID-19 (a few samples of this study predate the infection). Cell type and time point are not known. The CDR3 runs from the conserved cysteine through the conserved F or W. Each record gives: D gene, clone size, J gene, V gene, CDR3 DNA, CDR3 protein. The D gene is left open where the match is weak. The size entry is marked missing in some rows and otherwise reads once, few, many or a size class.

-	few	TRBJ2-3	TRBV7-9	TGTGCCAGCAGCGGGGTCGGCACAGATACGCAGTATTTT	CASSGVGTDTQYF
TRBD2	few	TRBJ2-3	TRBV29-1	TGCAGCGCTCAATGGACTAGCGGGGTTGGAGATACGCAGTATTTT	CSAQWTSGVGDTQYF
-	few	TRBJ1-1	TRBV20-1	TGCAGTGCCAAAGGAGAACAGGGAAGGACTGAAGCTTTCTTT	CSAKGEQGRTEAFF
TRBD1	-	TRBJ1-5	TRBV7-3	TGTGCCAGCAGCGTAGACAGGGGTCAGCCCCAGCATTTT	CASSVDRGQPQHF
-	-	TRBJ1-4	TRBV4-1	TGCGCCAGCAGCCACTATACAGGAGGAGGAGAAAAACTGTTTTTT	CASSHYTGGGEKLFF
-	-	TRBJ2-1	TRBV7-3	TGTGCCAGCAGCCTCCCGAGAAATGAGCAGTTCTTC	CASSLPRNEQFF
TRBD2	-	TRBJ2-1	TRBV6-5	TGTGCCAGCAGTTACTTGGGGGGGGAGCAGTTCTTC	CASSYLGGEQFF
-	few	TRBJ2-3	TRBV9	TGTGCCAGCAGCGTAGCCGGATCGACCACAGATACGCAGTATTTT	CASSVAGSTTDTQYF
-	few	TRBJ1-5	TRBV29-1	TGCAGCGTTGAAATAACTCCGCTGAAGCCCCAGCATTTT	CSVEITPLKPQHF
-	medium-sized	TRBJ1-3	TRBV5-1	TGCGCCAGCAGCTTGGCCGCGGGGACCTCTGGAAACACCATATATTTT	CASSLAAGTSGNTIYF
-	-	TRBJ1-2	TRBV20-1	TGCAGTGCTGCGGGGCAGGCTAACTATGGCTACACCTTC	CSAAGQANYGYTF
-	-	TRBJ2-1	TRBV7-8	TGTGCCAGCAGCTTAGCCAGGGGGGATGAGCAGTTCTTC	CASSLARGDEQFF
-	-	TRBJ1-5	TRBV3-1	TGTGCCAGCAGCCAAGGTCATGGGGGGGAAGTTGGTCAGCCCCAGCATTTT	CASSQGHGGEVGQPQHF
TRBD1	few	TRBJ1-5	TRBV2	TGTGCCAGCAGTGAAATAGGGGGCGATCAGCCCCAGCATTTT	CASSEIGGDQPQHF
-	-	TRBJ2-4	TRBV4-1	TGCGCCAGCAGCCAAGAAGAATGGCGGGGATACGCTTCGGTCAAAAACATTCAGTACTTC	CASSQEEWRGYASVKNIQYF
-	many	TRBJ2-7	TRBV5-1	TGCGCCAGCAGCTTGAAGGGACGGGGGGCCGGCTACGAGCAGTACTTC	CASSLKGRGAGYEQYF
-	-	TRBJ1-5	TRBV6-2/TRBV6-3	TGTGCCAGCAGTTACCCGGGAGGGGGAAGTAATCAGCCCCAGCATTTT	CASSYPGGGSNQPQHF
-	many	TRBJ1-5	TRBV12-3/TRBV12-4	TGTGCCAGCACTCGGGAAGATCAGCCCCAGCATTTT	CASTREDQPQHF
-	-	TRBJ1-5	TRBV6-6	TGTGCCAGCAGTTACTCGGGGGGCCGCCAGCCCCAGCATTTT	CASSYSGGRQPQHF
-	-	TRBJ1-5	TRBV18	TGTGCCAGCTCACCAGGAAATGATCAGCCCCAGCATTTT	CASSPGNDQPQHF
-	few	TRBJ2-3	TRBV5-1	TGCGCCAGCAGCTTCGACAGCCGCACAGATACGCAGTATTTT	CASSFDSRTDTQYF
TRBD1	-	TRBJ1-5	TRBV6-6	TGTGCCAGCAGTTACAAACAGGGGGGGTTTAAGGATCAGCCCCAGCATTTT	CASSYKQGGFKDQPQHF
TRBD2	few	TRBJ2-1	TRBV4-3	TGCGCCAGCAGCACATCCTTCGGGGGGGAGCAGTTCTTC	CASSTSFGGEQFF
TRBD1	-	TRBJ2-6	TRBV6-5	TGTGCCAGCAGCCCCACGGGACAGGGAGTTACTGGGGCCAACGTCCTGACTTTC	CASSPTGQGVTGANVLTF
TRBD2	-	TRBJ2-1	TRBV5-1	TGCGCCAGCAGTTTGTCCCCAGCGGGAGGGGGACATGAGCAGTTCTTC	CASSLSPAGGGHEQFF
TRBD1	few	TRBJ2-7	TRBV5-4	TGTGCCAGCAGTCCCCAGACAGGGGGGACCTACGAGCAGTACTTC	CASSPQTGGTYEQYF
-	few	TRBJ1-1	TRBV5-1	TGCGCCAGCAGCTTGGGGCTAAATATAATCCTGAACACTGAAGCTTTCTTT	CASSLGLNIILNTEAFF
TRBD2	few	TRBJ2-1	TRBV7-2	TGTGCCAGCAGCTTAGATGTAGCGGGGAGGTACAATGAGCAGTTCTTC	CASSLDVAGRYNEQFF
-	many	TRBJ2-3	TRBV4-2	TGTGCCAGCAGCCCGGAGGCTGGGAGTCGGGATACGCAGTATTTT	CASSPEAGSRDTQYF
TRBD2	-	TRBJ2-3	TRBV7-2	TGTGCCAGCAGCTCCGGTAGCGGGGCAGATACGCAGTATTTT	CASSSGSGADTQYF
-	many	TRBJ2-7	TRBV5-5	TGTGCCAGCAGCTTGGAAGCAGTCTACGAGCAGTACTTC	CASSLEAVYEQYF
-	many	TRBJ2-1	TRBV4-1	TGCGCCAGCAGCCAGGGGGATCCCAATGAGCAGTTCTTC	CASSQGDPNEQFF
TRBD2	few	TRBJ2-2	TRBV6-2/TRBV6-3	TGTGCCAGCAGTTACAACCGACTAGCGGGGGGCCCAAGCACCGGGGAGCTGTTTTTT	CASSYNRLAGGPSTGELFF
-	-	TRBJ1-2	TRBV21-1	-	CASSNWGQGATGYTF
TRBD2	-	TRBJ2-5	TRBV7-8	TGTGCCAGCAGCTTGAGACTAGCGGGGGGTCAAGAGACCCAGTACTTC	CASSLRLAGGQETQYF
TRBD2	-	TRBJ2-3	TRBV10-3	TGTGCCACAGCGGGGGAGCCGGATACGCAGTATTTT	CATAGEPDTQYF
TRBD1	-	TRBJ2-6	TRBV6-2/TRBV6-3	TGTGCCAGCGGGACTACCCGGGGGACAGGGACCGGGGCCAACGTCCTGACTTTC	CASGTTRGTGTGANVLTF
-	many	TRBJ2-5	TRBV9	TGTGCCAGCAGCGTAAACCCGACAGTCGGAGTTGCCCAGTACTTC	CASSVNPTVGVAQYF
-	-	TRBJ2-5	TRBV7-2	TGTGCCAGCAGCTTATACCAGGGACAAGAGACCCAGTACTTC	CASSLYQGQETQYF
TRBD2	few	TRBJ2-2	TRBV24-1	TGTGCCACCAGTGATAGGCAGGGAGGGACCGGGGAGCTGTTTTTT	CATSDRQGGTGELFF